This TCR beta chain was retrieved from a study of shared clonotypes between healthy human individuals. General observations from the study: The sole specimen, blood, was sampled, and tissue repertoires likely differ. Clonotypes which were not shared had lower generation probabilities than clonotypes that all four donors shared.

Of note for this clone: Its antigen remains unknown.

Each of the donors was a healthy adult who was HIV-negative and had not had a recent acute infection or vaccination. CD4+ cell separation produced CD45RA+ naive and CD45RA-negative memory subsets. The data were produced by immunoSEQ multiplex PCR, yet TCRdb's version contains in-frame clones alone and is incomplete. The data contain 2 million to 2.5 million clones, approximately 94% of them singletons. The germline gives CDR1 SGHTA, CDR2 FQGNSA. CDR3 length: 15 residues. J gave up 0 bases and V 8 bases, and 7 bases lay outside the gene matches. The chain couples TRBV7-2 to TRBJ2-1; 7 bases agree with TRBD2. Material: naive CD4+ T cells sorted from blood. Described subset: CD45RA+ positively selected. This receptor was identified in a man younger than 35 in good health. The CDR3 nucleotides read TGTGCCAGCCTCGTCGGCGGGAGCTCCTACAATGAGCAGTTCTTC. Encoded protein: CASLVGGSSYNEQFF. The whole variable domain, filled in from reference TRBV7-2 and TRBJ2-1, reads GAGVSQSPSNKVTEKGKDVELRCDPISGHTALYWYRQSLGQGLEFLIYFQGNSAPDKSGLPSDRFSAERTGGSVSTLTIQRTQQEDSAVYLCASLVGGSSYNEQFFGPGTRLTVL.